A selection of T cell receptor beta chains follows, all from one sample in a study of T-cell memory formation after mild COVID-19. MiXCR, applied by TCRdb to the 5' RACE reads, yields one record per CDR3 protein. The table shows fewer than 550,000 distinct CDR3 sequences, with 15% to 20% occurring only once. The sequencing sample was made of PBMCs or a T cell subset sorted from them (not recorded which). Receptor source: an adult woman who had mild COVID-19 (a few samples of this study predate the infection). Cell type and time point are not known. Both conserved end residues are part of each CDR3. D genes are given only for firm matches. Only some rows state a clone size, as once, few, many or a class for expanded clones.

.	12	TRBJ2-1	TRBV20-1	TRBD2	CSAKLAGNEQFF	TGCAGTGCTAAACTAGCGGGCAATGAGCAGTTCTTC
many	14	TRBJ1-1	TRBV7-9	.	CASRPRSGDTEAFF	TGTGCCAGCAGACCCAGGTCGGGCGACACTGAAGCTTTCTTT
.	14	TRBJ2-3	TRBV7-9	.	CASSSPEGRDTQYF	TGTGCCAGCAGCTCCCCCGAGGGGCGAGATACGCAGTATTTT
few	14	TRBJ2-1	TRBV12-3/TRBV12-4	TRBD2	CASSLRLAAYEQFF	TGTGCCAGCAGTTTAAGACTAGCGGCCTATGAGCAGTTCTTC
.	15	TRBJ2-2	TRBV6-6	.	CASIPTGPNTGELFF	TGTGCCAGCATTCCGACAGGCCCCAACACCGGGGAGCTGTTTTTT
many	11	TRBJ1-5	TRBV24-1	.	CATTGYQPQHF	TGTGCCACCACCGGGTATCAGCCCCAGCATTTT
.	16	TRBJ2-3	TRBV2	TRBD2	CAQPLAGGFSTDTQYF	TGTGCCCAACCCCTAGCGGGGGGCTTCAGCACAGATACGCAGTATTTT
.	11	TRBJ2-1	TRBV2	.	CASIMWNEQFF	TGTGCCAGCATTATGTGGAATGAGCAGTTCTTC
few	13	TRBJ1-1	TRBV20-1	.	CSAPRGGVSMVFF	TGCAGTGCCCCCAGGGGAGGGGTGTCGATGGTTTTCTTT
many	13	TRBJ2-3	TRBV12-3/TRBV12-4	TRBD2	CASSAGEADTQYF	TGTGCCAGCAGTGCGGGAGAGGCAGATACGCAGTATTTT
few	14	TRBJ2-2	TRBV11-3	.	CASSFASRTGELFF	TGTGCCAGCAGCTTCGCCAGCAGGACCGGGGAGCTGTTTTTT
.	16	TRBJ2-1	TRBV18	TRBD1	CASFTRGPSSYNEQFF	TGTGCCAGCTTCACGAGGGGGCCCAGCTCCTACAATGAGCAGTTCTTC
.	16	TRBJ1-2	TRBV4-1	.	CASSQGINTGVVGYTF	TGCGCCAGCAGCCAAGGAATTAATACCGGGGTAGTCGGCTACACCTTC
once	15	TRBJ2-7	TRBV11-1	TRBD2	CASSFRLAATDEQYF	TGTGCCAGCAGCTTCAGACTAGCGGCCACGGACGAGCAGTACTTC
.	14	TRBJ2-1	TRBV7-8	.	CASSFSEGYNEQFF	TGTGCCAGCAGCTTTTCTGAGGGATACAATGAGCAGTTCTTC
few	14	TRBJ1-6	TRBV14	.	CASSQVRGSSPLHF	TGTGCCAGCAGCCAAGTCAGAGGGAGTTCACCCCTCCACTTT
.	17	TRBJ1-3	TRBV4-3	.	CASSQEGARSSGNTIYF	TGCGCCAGCAGCCAAGAGGGGGCTCGCAGCTCTGGAAACACCATATATTTT
few	13	TRBJ1-5	TRBV6-5	.	CASSYMGDQPQHF	TGTGCCAGCAGTTACATGGGGGATCAGCCCCAGCATTTT
few	16	TRBJ2-7	TRBV12-3/TRBV12-4	TRBD2	CASSSWTSGEPYEQYF	TGTGCCAGCAGTTCCTGGACTAGCGGGGAACCCTACGAGCAGTACTTC
.	13	TRBJ2-7	TRBV7-6	.	CASSSGQRFVQYF	TGTGCCAGCAGCTCCGGACAGCGGTTCGTGCAGTACTTC
.	12	TRBJ2-1	TRBV18	.	CASSPQGIEQFF	TGTGCCAGCTCACCACAGGGGATTGAGCAGTTCTTC
few	12	TRBJ2-1	TRBV10-3	TRBD2	CATRPPGLGQFF	TGTGCCACCCGACCCCCTGGACTAGGGCAGTTCTTC
.	15	TRBJ2-7	TRBV19	.	CASSMEGGSVAEQYF	TGTGCCAGTAGTATGGAAGGGGGGAGTGTCGCCGAGCAGTACTTC
.	14	TRBJ1-1	TRBV11-1	.	CASSAGVRNTEAFF	TGTGCCAGCAGCGCAGGGGTAAGGAACACTGAAGCTTTCTTT
few	17	TRBJ2-3	TRBV28	TRBD2	CASSLASSGGLLDTQYF	TGTGCCAGCAGTTTGGCGTCTAGCGGGGGGCTTTTGGATACGCAGTATTTT
few	14	TRBJ2-7	TRBV5-6	.	CASSFYGGVYEQYF	TGTGCCAGCAGCTTCTACGGTGGGGTCTACGAGCAGTACTTC